The 4 T cell receptor beta chains listed next were all sequenced from one sample in a study of blood T cell repertoires in COVID-19. Repertoires were generated with immunoSEQ multiplex PCR, while TCRdb's copy carries only in-frame clones and drops some. The sample has approximately 240,000 clones, 85% to 95% seen once. Source material: peripheral blood. These receptors came from a man aged 30 to 39 with COVID-19, enrolled during active disease.

The rearrangement links TRBV7-9 to TRBJ1-1; the D gene is possibly TRBD1 (6 bases). With 4 bases removed from V and 0 bases from J, the gap between germline ends came to 15 bases. Looked up from germline, CDR1 is SEHNR and CDR2 is FQNEAQ (reference sequence). CDR3 length: 16 residues. The CDR3 reads CASSSQPTGLNTEAFF. CDR3 DNA sequence: TGTGCCAGCAGCTCCCAGCCCACAGGGCTGAACACTGAAGCTTTCTTT.

The V call is TRBV5-1, the J call TRBJ1-2; D is unresolved. V gave up 4 bases and J gave up 4 bases, with 14 bases separating them. This CDR3 comprises 14 residues. Germline CDR1 reads SGHRS; CDR2 reads YFSETQ. In nucleotides, the CDR3 is TGCGCCAGCAGCCCCCGGGAAACGGGCTATGGCTACACCTTC. It translates to CASSPRETGYGYTF.

This rearrangement joins TRBV12-3 or TRBV12-4 to TRBJ1-6; D not certain. The CDR3 has 13 amino acids. V shed 5 bases and J shed 9 bases, with 11 bases lying between them. CDR3 amino acids: CASSPRESSPLHF. CDR3 DNA sequence: TGTGCCAGCAGTCCCCGCGAGAGTTCACCCCTCCACTTT.

As DNA, the CDR3 is TGTGCCAGCAGCGCACCTAGCGGGGGGCCCTACCGCACAGATACGCAGTATTTT. It specifies CASSAPSGGPYRTDTQYF. The J gene is TRBJ2-3, the V gene TRBV13, with TRBD2 matching 11 bases. The CDR3 runs to 18 residues. Unmatched junction bases numbered 11, after V lost 5 bases and J lost 1 base. Looked up from germline, CDR1 is PRHDT and CDR2 is FYEKMQ (reference sequence).